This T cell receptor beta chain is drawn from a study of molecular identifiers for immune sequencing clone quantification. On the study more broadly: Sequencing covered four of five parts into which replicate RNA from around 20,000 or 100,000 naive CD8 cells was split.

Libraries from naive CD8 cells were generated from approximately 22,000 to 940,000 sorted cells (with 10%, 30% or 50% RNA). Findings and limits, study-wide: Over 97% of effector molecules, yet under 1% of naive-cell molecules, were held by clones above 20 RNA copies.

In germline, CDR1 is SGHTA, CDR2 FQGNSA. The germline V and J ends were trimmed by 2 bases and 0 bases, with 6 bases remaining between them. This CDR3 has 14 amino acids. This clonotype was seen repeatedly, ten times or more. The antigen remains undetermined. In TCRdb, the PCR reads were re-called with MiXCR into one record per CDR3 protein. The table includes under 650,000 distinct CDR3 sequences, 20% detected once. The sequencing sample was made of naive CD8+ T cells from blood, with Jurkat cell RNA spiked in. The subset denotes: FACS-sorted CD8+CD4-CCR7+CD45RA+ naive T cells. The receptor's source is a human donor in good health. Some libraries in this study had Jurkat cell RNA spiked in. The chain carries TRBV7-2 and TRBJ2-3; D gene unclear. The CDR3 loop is CASSLLLSTDTQYF. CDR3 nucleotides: TGTGCCAGCAGCTTATTGCTAAGCACAGATACGCAGTATTTT.